This T cell receptor (beta chain) was identified during a study of T cell responses to AZD1222 COVID-19 vaccine. The study, taken as a whole, reports: The reported proportion of spike-specific TCRs targeting unmutated variant regions was nearly half. Spike-specific TCRs gained breadth and depth after people received two AZD1222 doses.

A few counts support this clone. Its antigen is undetermined. Measured with immunoSEQ multiplex PCR; TCRdb has only the in-frame clones, and not every one. Of some 120,000 clones listed, 88% are singletons. With 0 bases removed from V and 4 bases from J, the gap between germline ends came to 13 bases. The length of the CDR3 is 15 residues. Germline V gene data show CDR1 as WSHSY and CDR2 as SAAADI. The TCR originated in an adult in good health. This rearrangement joins TRBV10-2 to TRBJ2-7; maybe TRBD1 (5 bases). Here the sequenced sample was peripheral blood, taken on day 0 of MenACWY control vaccination. The DNA for the CDR3 is TGCGCCAGCAGTGAGTCGAAAGGGGATCCTTACGAGCAGTACTTC. Protein product: CASSESKGDPYEQYF.